The subject of this entry is one T cell receptor (beta chain). Its specificity is unknown. The data stem from a study of T cells in Graves' hyperthyroidism and ophthalmopathy. The investigators amplified TCR beta CDR3 regions from RNA transcripts. A first-round RT-PCR of the TCR CDR3 used the HTBI primer set. TCRdb ran MiXCR on the multiplex PCR reads and lists one entry per CDR3 protein. The sample has 650,000 to 850,000 distinct CDR3 sequences, 18% seen once. Study results and limitations: Blood also showed most of the thyroid clonotypes that were expanded above 0.001.

These patients, aged 18 to 65, had recently diagnosed hyperthyroidism lasting under 2 months. Blood dates from first hyperthyroidism diagnosis, before any ophthalmopathy symptoms. This sequence was found in a woman aged 45 to 65 with Graves' hyperthyroidism that later progressed to Graves' ophthalmopathy. Source material: blood.

CDR3 in amino acids: CASSEVRGQVVINQPQHF. The CDR3 DNA reads as TGTGCCAGCAGTGAAGTGAGGGGACAGGTCGTAATTAATCAGCCCCAGCATTTT. This rearrangement joins TRBV6-1 to TRBJ1-5, with TRBD1 matching 8 bases. V lost 1 base to trimming and J lost 4 bases; unmatched junction nucleotides: 12. This CDR3 is built from 18 residues. Germline V gene sequence: CDR1 MNHNS, CDR2 SASEGT.